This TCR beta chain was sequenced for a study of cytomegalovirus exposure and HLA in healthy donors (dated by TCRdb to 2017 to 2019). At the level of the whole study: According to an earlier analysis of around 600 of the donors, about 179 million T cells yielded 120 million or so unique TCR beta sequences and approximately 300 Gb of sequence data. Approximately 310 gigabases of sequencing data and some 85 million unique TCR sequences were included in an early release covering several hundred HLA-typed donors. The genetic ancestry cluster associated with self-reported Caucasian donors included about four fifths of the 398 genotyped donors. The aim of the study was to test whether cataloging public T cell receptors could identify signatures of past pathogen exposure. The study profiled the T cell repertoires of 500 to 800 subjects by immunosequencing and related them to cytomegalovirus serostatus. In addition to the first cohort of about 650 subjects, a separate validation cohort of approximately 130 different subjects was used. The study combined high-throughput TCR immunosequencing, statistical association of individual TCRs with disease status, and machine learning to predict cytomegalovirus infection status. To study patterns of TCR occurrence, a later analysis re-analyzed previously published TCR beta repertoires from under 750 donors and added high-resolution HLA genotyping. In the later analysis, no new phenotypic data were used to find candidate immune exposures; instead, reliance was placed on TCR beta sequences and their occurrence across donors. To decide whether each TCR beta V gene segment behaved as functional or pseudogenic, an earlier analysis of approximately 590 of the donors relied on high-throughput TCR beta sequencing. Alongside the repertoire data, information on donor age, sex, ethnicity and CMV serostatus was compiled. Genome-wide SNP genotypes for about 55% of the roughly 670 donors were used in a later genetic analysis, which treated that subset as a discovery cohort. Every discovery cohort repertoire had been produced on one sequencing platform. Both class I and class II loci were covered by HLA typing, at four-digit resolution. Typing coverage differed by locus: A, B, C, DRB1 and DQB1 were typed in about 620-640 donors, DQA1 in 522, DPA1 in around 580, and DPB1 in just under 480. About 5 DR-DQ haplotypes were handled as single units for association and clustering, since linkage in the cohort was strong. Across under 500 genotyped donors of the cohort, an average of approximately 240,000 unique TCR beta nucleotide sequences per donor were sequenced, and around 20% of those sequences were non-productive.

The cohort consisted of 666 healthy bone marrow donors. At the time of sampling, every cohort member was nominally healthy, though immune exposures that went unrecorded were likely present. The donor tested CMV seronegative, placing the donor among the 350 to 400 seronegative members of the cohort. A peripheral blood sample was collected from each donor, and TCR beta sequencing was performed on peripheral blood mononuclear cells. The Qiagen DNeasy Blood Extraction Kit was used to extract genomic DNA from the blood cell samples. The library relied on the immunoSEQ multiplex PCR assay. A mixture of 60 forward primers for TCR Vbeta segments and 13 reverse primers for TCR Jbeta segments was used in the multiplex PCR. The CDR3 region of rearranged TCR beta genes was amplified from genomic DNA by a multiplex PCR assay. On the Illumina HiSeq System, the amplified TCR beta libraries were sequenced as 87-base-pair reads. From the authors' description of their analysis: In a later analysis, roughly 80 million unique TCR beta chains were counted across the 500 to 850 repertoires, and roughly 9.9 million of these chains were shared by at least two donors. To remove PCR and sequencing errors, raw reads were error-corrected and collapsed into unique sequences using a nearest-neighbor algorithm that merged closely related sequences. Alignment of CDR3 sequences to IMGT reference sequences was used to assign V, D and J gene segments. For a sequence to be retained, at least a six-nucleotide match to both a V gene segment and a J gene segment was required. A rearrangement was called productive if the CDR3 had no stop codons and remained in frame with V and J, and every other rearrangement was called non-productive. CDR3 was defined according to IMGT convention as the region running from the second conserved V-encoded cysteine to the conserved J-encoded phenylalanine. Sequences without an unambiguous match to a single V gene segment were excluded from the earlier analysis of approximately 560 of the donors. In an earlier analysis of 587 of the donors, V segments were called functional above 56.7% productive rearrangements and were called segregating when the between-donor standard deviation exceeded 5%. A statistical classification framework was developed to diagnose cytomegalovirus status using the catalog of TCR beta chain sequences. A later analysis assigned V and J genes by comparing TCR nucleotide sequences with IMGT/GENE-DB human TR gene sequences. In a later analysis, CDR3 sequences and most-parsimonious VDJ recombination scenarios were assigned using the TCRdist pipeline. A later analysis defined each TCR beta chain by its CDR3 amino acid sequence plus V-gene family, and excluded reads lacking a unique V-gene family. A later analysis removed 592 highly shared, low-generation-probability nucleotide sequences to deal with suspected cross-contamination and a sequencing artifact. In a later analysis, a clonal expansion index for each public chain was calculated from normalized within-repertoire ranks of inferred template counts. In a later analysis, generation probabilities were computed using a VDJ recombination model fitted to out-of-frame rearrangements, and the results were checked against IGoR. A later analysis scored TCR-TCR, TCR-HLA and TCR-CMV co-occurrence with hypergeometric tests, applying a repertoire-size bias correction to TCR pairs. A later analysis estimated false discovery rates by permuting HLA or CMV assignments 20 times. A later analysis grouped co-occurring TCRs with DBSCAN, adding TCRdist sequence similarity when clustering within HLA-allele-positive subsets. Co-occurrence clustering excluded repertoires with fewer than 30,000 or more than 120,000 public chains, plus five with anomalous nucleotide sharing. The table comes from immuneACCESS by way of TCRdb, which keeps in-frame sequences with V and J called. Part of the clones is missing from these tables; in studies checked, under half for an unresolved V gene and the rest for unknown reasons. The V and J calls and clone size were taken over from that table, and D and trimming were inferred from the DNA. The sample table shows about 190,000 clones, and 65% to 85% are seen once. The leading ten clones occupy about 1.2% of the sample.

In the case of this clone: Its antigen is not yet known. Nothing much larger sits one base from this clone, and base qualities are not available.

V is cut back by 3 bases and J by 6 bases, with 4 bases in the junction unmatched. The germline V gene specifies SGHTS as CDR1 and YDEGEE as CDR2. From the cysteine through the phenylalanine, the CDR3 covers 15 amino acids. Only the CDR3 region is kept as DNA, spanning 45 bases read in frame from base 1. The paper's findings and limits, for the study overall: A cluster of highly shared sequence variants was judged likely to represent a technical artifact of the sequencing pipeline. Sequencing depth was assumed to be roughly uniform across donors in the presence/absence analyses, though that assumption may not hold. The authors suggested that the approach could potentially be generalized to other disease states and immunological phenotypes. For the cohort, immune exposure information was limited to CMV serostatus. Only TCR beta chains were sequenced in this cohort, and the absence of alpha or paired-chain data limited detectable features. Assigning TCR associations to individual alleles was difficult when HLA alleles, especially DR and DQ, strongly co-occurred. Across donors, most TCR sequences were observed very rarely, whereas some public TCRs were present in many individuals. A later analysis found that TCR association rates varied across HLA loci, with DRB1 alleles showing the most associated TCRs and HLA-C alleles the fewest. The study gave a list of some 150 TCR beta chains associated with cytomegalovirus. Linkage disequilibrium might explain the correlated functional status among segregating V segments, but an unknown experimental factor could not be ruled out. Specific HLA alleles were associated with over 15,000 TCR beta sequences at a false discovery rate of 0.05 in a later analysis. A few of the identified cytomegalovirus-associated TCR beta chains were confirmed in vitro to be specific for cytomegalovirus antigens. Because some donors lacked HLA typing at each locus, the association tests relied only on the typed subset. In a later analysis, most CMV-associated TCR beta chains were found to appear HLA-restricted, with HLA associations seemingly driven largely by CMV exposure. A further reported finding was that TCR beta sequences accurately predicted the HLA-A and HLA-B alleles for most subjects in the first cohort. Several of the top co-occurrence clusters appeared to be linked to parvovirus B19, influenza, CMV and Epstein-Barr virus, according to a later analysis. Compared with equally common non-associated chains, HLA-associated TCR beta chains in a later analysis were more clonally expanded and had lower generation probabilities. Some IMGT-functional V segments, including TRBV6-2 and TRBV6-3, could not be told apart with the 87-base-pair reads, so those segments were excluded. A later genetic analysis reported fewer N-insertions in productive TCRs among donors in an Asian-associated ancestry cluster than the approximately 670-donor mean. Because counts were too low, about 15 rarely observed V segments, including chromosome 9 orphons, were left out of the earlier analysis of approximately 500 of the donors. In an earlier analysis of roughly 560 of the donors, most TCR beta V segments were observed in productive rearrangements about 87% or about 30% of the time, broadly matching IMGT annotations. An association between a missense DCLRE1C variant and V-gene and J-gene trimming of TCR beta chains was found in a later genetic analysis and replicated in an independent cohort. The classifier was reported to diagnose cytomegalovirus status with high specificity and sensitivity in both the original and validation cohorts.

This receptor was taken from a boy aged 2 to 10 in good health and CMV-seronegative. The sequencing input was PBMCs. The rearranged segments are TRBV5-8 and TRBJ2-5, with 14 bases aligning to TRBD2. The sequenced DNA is TGTGCCAGCAGCTCGACTAGCGGGGGGGCCAAGACCCAGTACTTC. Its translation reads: CASSSTSGGAKTQYF.